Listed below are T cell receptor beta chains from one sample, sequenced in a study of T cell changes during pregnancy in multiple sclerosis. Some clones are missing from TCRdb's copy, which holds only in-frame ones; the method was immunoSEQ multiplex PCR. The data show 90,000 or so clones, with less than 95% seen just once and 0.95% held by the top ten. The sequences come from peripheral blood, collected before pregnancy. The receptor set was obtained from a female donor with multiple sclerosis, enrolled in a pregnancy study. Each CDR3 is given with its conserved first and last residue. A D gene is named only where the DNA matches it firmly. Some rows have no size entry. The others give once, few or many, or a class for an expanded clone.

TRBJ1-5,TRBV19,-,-,CATDKPLTGSSRNQPQHF,TGTGCCACCGACAAACCTCTGACGGGATCCTCCCGCAATCAGCCCCAGCATTTT
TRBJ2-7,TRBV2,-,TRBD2,CASSEDRTRLSLEQYF,TGTGCCAGCAGTGAGGACCGGACTAGATTGTCCCTCGAGCAGTACTTC
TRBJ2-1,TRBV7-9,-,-,CASSNTGYNEQFF,TGTGCCAGCAGCAATACAGGATACAATGAGCAGTTCTTC
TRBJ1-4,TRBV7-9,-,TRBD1,CASSFTGGANEKLFF,TGTGCCAGCAGCTTCACAGGGGGCGCGAATGAAAAACTGTTTTTT
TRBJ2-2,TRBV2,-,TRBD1,CASSDPGQGGTGELFF,TGTGCCAGCAGCGATCCGGGACAGGGAGGCACCGGGGAGCTGTTTTTT
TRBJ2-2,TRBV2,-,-,CASRGGLSLTGELFF,TGTGCCAGCAGGGGGGGACTTAGCCTCACCGGGGAGCTGTTTTTT
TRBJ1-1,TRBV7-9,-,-,CASSLGPWGLAFF,TGTGCCAGCAGCTTGGGACCATGGGGGCTAGCTTTCTTT
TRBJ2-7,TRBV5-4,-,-,CASSSLGTRDGYEQYF,TGTGCCAGCAGCTCCCTGGGGACACGAGACGGCTACGAGCAGTACTTC
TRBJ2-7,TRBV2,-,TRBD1,CASREQGTLSYEQYF,TGTGCCAGCAGGGAACAGGGGACCCTATCCTACGAGCAGTACTTC
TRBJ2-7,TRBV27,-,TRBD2,CASSWTGGPAEQYF,TGTGCCAGCAGTTGGACGGGAGGGCCAGCCGAGCAGTACTTC
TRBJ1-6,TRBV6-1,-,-,CASSESAQANSPLHF,TGTGCCAGCAGTGAGTCAGCTCAGGCCAATTCACCCCTCCACTTT
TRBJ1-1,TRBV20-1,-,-,CTPEAEAFF,TGCACTCCGGAGGCCGAAGCTTTCTTT
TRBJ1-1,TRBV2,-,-,CASRPSTVNTEAFF,TGTGCCAGCAGGCCCTCAACAGTGAACACTGAAGCTTTCTTT
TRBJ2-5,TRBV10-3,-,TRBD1,CAISGQGRETQYF,TGTGCCATCTCCGGACAGGGTAGGGAGACCCAGTACTTC
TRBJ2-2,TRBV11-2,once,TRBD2,CASSSPLAGGRTGELFF,TGTGCCAGCAGCTCCCCACTAGCGGGGGGGCGCACCGGGGAGCTGTTTTTT
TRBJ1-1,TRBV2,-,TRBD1,CASRTGGRLNTEAFF,TGTGCCAGCAGGACAGGGGGACGACTGAACACTGAAGCTTTCTTT
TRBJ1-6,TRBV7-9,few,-,CASSLARDSPLHF,TGTGCCAGCAGCTTGGCCAGGGATTCACCCCTCCACTTT
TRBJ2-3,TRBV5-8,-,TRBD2,CASSLDDGGAGDTQYF,TGTGCCAGCAGCTTGGACGACGGGGGGGCCGGAGATACGCAGTATTTT
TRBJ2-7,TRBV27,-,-,CASLLCPLLEQYF,TGTGCCAGCCTACTCTGCCCACTCTTGGAGCAGTACTTC
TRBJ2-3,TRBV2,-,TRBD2,CASSDRSGDTDTQYF,TGTGCCAGCAGTGACAGGAGCGGGGACACAGATACGCAGTATTTT
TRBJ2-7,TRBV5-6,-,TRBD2,CASSLVGTSGSIGEQYF,TGTGCCAGCAGCTTGGTGGGGACTAGCGGGAGCATCGGCGAGCAGTACTTC
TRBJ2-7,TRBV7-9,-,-,CASSTIPGSPLGYEQYF,TGTGCCAGCAGCACTATACCGGGGTCGCCCTTAGGATACGAGCAGTACTTC
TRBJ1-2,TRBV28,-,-,CASSFGGGRYGYTF,TGTGCCAGCAGTTTCGGGGGGGGCCGCTATGGCTACACCTTC
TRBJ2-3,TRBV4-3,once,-,CASSQVYTDTQYF,TGCGCCAGCAGCCAGGTCTACACAGATACGCAGTATTTT
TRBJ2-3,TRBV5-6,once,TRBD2,CASSSRGGVPSTDTQYF,TGTGCCAGCAGCTCCCGCGGGGGGGTACCTAGCACAGATACGCAGTATTTT
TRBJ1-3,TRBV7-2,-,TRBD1,CASSVGQGGFGNTIYF,TGTGCCAGCAGCGTCGGACAGGGAGGATTTGGAAACACCATATATTTT
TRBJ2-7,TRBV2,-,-,CASSRREPYEQYF,TGTGCCAGCAGTAGGCGGGAACCCTACGAGCAGTACTTC
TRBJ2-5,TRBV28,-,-,CASSPFTPRRQETQYF,TGTGCCAGCAGTCCATTTACCCCGCGCAGGCAAGAGACCCAGTACTTC
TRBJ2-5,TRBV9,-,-,CASSVAETQYF,TGTGCCAGCAGCGTGGCAGAGACCCAGTACTTC
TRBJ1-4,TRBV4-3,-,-,CASSLRGLNEKLFF,TGCGCCAGCAGCCTGCGGGGCTTGAATGAAAAACTGTTTTTT
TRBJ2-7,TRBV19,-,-,CASRSEQGVVNEQYF,TGTGCCAGTAGGTCTGAACAGGGCGTCGTGAACGAGCAGTACTTC
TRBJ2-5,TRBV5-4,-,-,CASSFGGRETQYF,TGTGCCAGCAGCTTCGGAGGGAGGGAGACCCAGTACTTC
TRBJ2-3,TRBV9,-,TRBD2,CASSKYQLLSGTSTDTQYF,TGTGCCAGCAGCAAATACCAACTCCTGAGCGGGACTAGCACAGATACGCAGTATTTT
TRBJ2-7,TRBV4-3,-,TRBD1,CASSQDVVQGVAYEQYF,TGCGCCAGCAGCCAAGATGTGGTACAGGGGGTTGCCTACGAGCAGTACTTC
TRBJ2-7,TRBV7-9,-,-,CASSLAQARDEQYF,TGTGCCAGCAGCTTAGCGCAGGCCCGTGATGAGCAGTACTTC
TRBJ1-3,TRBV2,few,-,CASSLGLPGNTIYF,TGTGCCAGCAGTTTGGGCCTCCCAGGGAACACCATATATTTT
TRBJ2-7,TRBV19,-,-,CASQETIGYEQYF,TGTGCCAGTCAGGAAACCATAGGTTACGAGCAGTACTTC
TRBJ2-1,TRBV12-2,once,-,CASRLDPLPGGAGGVGTYNEQFF,TGTGCAAGTCGCTTAGACCCCCTCCCTGGTGGGGCGGGAGGGGTTGGGACCTACAATGAGCAGTTCTTC
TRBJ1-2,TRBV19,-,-,CASNIARGARGYTF,TGTGCCAGTAATATCGCCCGGGGAGCGCGTGGCTACACCTTC
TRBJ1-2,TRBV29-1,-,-,CSVAGERGYTF,TGCAGCGTCGCGGGCGAAAGGGGCTACACCTTC
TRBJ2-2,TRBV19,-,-,CASSPITLATGELFF,TGTGCCAGTAGTCCTATCACTCTAGCTACCGGGGAGCTGTTTTTT
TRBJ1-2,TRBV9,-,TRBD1,CASSPGTGGYGYTF,TGTGCCAGCAGCCCCGGGACAGGAGGATATGGCTACACCTTC
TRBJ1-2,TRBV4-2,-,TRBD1,CASSQDRGVHYGYTF,TGTGCCAGCAGCCAAGACAGGGGGGTGCACTATGGCTACACCTTC
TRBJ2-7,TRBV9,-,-,CASSARSSYEQYF,TGTGCCAGCAGCGCTCGCAGCTCCTACGAGCAGTACTTC
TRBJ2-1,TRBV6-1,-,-,CASSEQAGWNEQFF,TGTGCCAGCAGTGAACAGGCAGGGTGGAATGAGCAGTTCTTC
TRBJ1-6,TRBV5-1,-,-,CASSSTGLGAPRSPLHF,TGCGCCAGCAGCTCCACCGGTCTGGGGGCGCCCCGATCACCCCTCCACTTT